Listed below are T cell receptor beta chains from one sample, sequenced in a study of T cell clones after liver transplantation. Only in-frame clones appear in the TCRdb table, and some are missing; sequencing was by immunoSEQ multiplex PCR. The data contain around 51,000 clones, approximately 87% of them singletons. The sequencing here drew on CD8+ T cells from blood, taken 12 months after liver transplant. These receptors were obtained from a human patient who received a liver transplant. Some T cells may trace back to the graft donor. Both conserved end residues are part of each CDR3. The order of the fields is J gene, clone size, D gene, V gene, CDR3 protein, CDR3 DNA. A D gene is named only where the DNA matches it firmly. A clone size is listed for some rows: how often the clone was seen (once, few, many), or a class if it is expanded.

TRBJ2-7	-	TRBD2	TRBV2	CASSEPGLVSEQYF	TGTGCCAGCAGTGAACCGGGACTAGTGAGCGAGCAGTACTTC
TRBJ2-7	-	TRBD2	TRBV7-9	CASSLGEGESEQYF	TGTGCCAGCAGCTTAGGGGAGGGCGAAAGCGAGCAGTACTTC
TRBJ2-1	-	-	TRBV6-5	CASSYPDGEQFF	TGTGCCAGCAGTTACCCCGACGGTGAGCAGTTCTTC
TRBJ2-7	few	-	TRBV5-4	CASSFSKGEQYF	TGTGCCAGCAGCTTCTCTAAAGGCGAGCAGTACTTC
TRBJ2-3	-	-	TRBV7-6	CASSLAPDSTDTQYF	TGTGCCAGCAGCTTAGCCCCTGATTCCACAGATACGCAGTATTTT
TRBJ2-1	-	TRBD1	TRBV5-4	CASSLDVWTGGYNEQFF	TGTGCCAGCAGCTTGGATGTCTGGACAGGGGGGTACAATGAGCAGTTCTTC
TRBJ2-1	-	-	TRBV2	CASRAGVPEQFF	TGTGCCAGCAGGGCCGGAGTACCCGAGCAGTTCTTC
TRBJ2-3	once	-	TRBV29-1	CSVEGTDNSDTQYF	TGCAGCGTTGAAGGGACAGATAACTCAGATACGCAGTATTTT
TRBJ1-1	-	-	TRBV9	CASSVGDNTEAFF	TGTGCCAGCAGCGTGGGGGATAACACTGAAGCTTTCTTT
TRBJ1-1	-	TRBD1	TRBV28	CASTIRGSTGGDDTEAFF	TGTGCCAGCACCATTAGGGGATCGACAGGGGGCGACGACACTGAAGCTTTCTTT
TRBJ2-7	-	-	TRBV19	CASSPGHTLYEQYF	TGTGCCAGTAGTCCGGGACATACCCTATACGAGCAGTACTTC
TRBJ1-5	-	-	TRBV18	CASSPPGHGSNQPQHF	TGTGCCAGCTCACCCCCGGGCCACGGAAGCAATCAGCCCCAGCATTTT
TRBJ2-7	-	TRBD1	TRBV27	CASRDRGSSYEQYF	TGTGCCAGCCGGGACAGGGGTAGCTCCTACGAGCAGTACTTC
TRBJ2-5	once	TRBD2	TRBV29-1	CSVVLYGLAGIEETQYF	TGCAGCGTTGTCCTTTATGGACTAGCGGGGATCGAGGAGACCCAGTACTTC
TRBJ1-3	-	-	TRBV21-1	CASSKAAQGPGNTIYF	TGTGCCAGCAGCAAAGCAGCACAGGGCCCCGGAAACACCATATATTTT
TRBJ1-4	few	-	TRBV5-1	CASSSGYNEKLFF	TGCGCCAGCAGCTCAGGGTACAATGAAAAACTGTTTTTT
TRBJ2-2	-	-	TRBV7-9	CASAPYTGELFF	TGTGCCAGCGCTCCCTACACCGGGGAGCTGTTTTTT
TRBJ2-5	-	TRBD2	TRBV4-1	CASSLYLAGGRETQYF	TGCGCCAGCAGCCTCTACCTAGCGGGAGGGCGAGAGACCCAGTACTTC
TRBJ2-7	-	-	TRBV6-5	CASSIIPRSYEQYF	TGTGCCAGCAGTATAATTCCCCGTTCCTACGAGCAGTACTTC
TRBJ1-5	-	-	TRBV19	CASSIFRQDGNQPQHF	TGTGCCAGTAGTATCTTCCGCCAGGACGGCAATCAGCCCCAGCATTTT
TRBJ1-5	once	TRBD1	TRBV28	CASIIQGVSNQPQHF	TGTGCCAGCATCATACAGGGGGTGAGCAATCAGCCCCAGCATTTT
TRBJ2-5	-	-	TRBV5-1	CASSLEGGETQYF	TGCGCCAGCAGCTTGGAGGGCGGGGAGACCCAGTACTTC
TRBJ2-7	-	-	TRBV7-2	CASSWEGYEQYF	TGTGCCAGCAGCTGGGAAGGGTACGAGCAGTACTTC
TRBJ2-6	-	-	TRBV4-3	CASSQDWAGLSGANVLTF	TGCGCCAGCAGCCAAGACTGGGCCGGCCTCTCTGGGGCCAACGTCCTGACTTTC
TRBJ1-1	few	-	TRBV11-2	CASSSPLGGTEAFF	TGTGCCAGCAGCTCCCCGCTCGGGGGGACTGAAGCTTTCTTT
TRBJ2-5	-	-	TRBV2	CASSETRGQETQYF	TGTGCCAGCAGTGAAACCCGAGGCCAAGAGACCCAGTACTTC
TRBJ1-5	once	-	TRBV4-1	CASSQESGQPQHF	TGCGCCAGCAGCCAAGAATCGGGACAGCCCCAGCATTTT
TRBJ2-7	-	-	TRBV18	CASSPGGGEQYF	TGTGCCAGCTCACCAGGAGGGGGCGAGCAGTACTTC
TRBJ1-4	-	-	TRBV11-2	CASSLGAATNEKLFF	TGTGCCAGCAGCTTAGGAGCTGCAACTAATGAAAAACTGTTTTTT
TRBJ2-7	-	-	TRBV9	CASSVSGFGLHEQYF	TGTGCCAGCAGCGTATCAGGTTTTGGTTTACACGAGCAGTACTTC
TRBJ2-3	-	-	TRBV2	CAIRLKQGRSSSTDTQYF	TGTGCCATTCGTCTCAAACAGGGTAGGAGTTCTAGCACAGATACGCAGTATTTT
TRBJ2-1	-	-	TRBV11-3	CASSLGSGGALDEQFF	TGTGCCAGCAGCTTAGGCTCAGGGGGGGCCTTGGATGAGCAGTTCTTC
TRBJ2-7	-	-	TRBV28	CASSLLGGGYSYEQYF	TGTGCCAGCAGTTTATTAGGGGGGGGGTACTCCTACGAGCAGTACTTC
TRBJ2-7	-	-	TRBV28	CASSTGYEQYF	TGTGCCAGTTCAACAGGTTACGAGCAGTACTTC
TRBJ2-7	-	-	TRBV19	CASSISAVEAAVQYF	TGTGCCAGTAGTATCAGCGCCGTGGAGGCCGCAGTGCAGTACTTC
TRBJ2-7	-	-	TRBV2	CASSEPPSGPYEQYF	TGTGCCAGCAGTGAACCCCCCTCTGGTCCCTACGAGCAGTACTTC
TRBJ1-1	-	-	TRBV6-5	CASSSREEAFF	TGTGCCAGCAGTTCCCGCGAAGAAGCTTTCTTT
TRBJ1-2	-	TRBD1	TRBV7-9	CASSPLTGQGAEGYTF	TGTGCCAGCAGCCCTTTGACGGGACAGGGGGCGGAGGGCTACACCTTC
TRBJ1-4	-	TRBD1	TRBV19	CASSPRGTARPTNEKLFF	TGTGCCAGTAGTCCACGGGGGACAGCTCGTCCAACTAATGAAAAACTGTTTTTT
TRBJ2-2	-	-	TRBV28	CASQGGSTGELFF	TGTGCCAGCCAGGGGGGAAGCACCGGGGAGCTGTTTTTT
TRBJ2-7	few	TRBD1	TRBV9	CASSVGDRVYEQYF	TGTGCCAGCAGCGTGGGGGACAGGGTCTACGAGCAGTACTTC
TRBJ1-1	-	-	TRBV6-6	CASTPPALNTEAFF	TGTGCCAGCACCCCCCCAGCCTTGAACACTGAAGCTTTCTTT
TRBJ2-5	-	-	TRBV10-3	CAISEYGPLKEETQYF	TGTGCCATCAGTGAGTATGGGCCCTTAAAGGAGGAGACCCAGTACTTC
TRBJ2-5	-	TRBD1	TRBV6-6	CASSSRDRVHETQYF	TGTGCCAGCAGTTCCCGGGACAGGGTACACGAGACCCAGTACTTC
TRBJ2-7	-	TRBD1	TRBV19	CASSRGQEISYEQYF	TGTGCCAGTAGCCGGGGACAGGAGATTTCCTACGAGCAGTACTTC
TRBJ1-5	-	-	TRBV19	CASSLHNQPQHF	TGTGCCAGTAGTCTCCACAATCAGCCCCAGCATTTT
TRBJ2-1	-	-	TRBV9	CASSVGDEQFF	TGTGCCAGCAGCGTGGGGGATGAGCAGTTCTTC
TRBJ2-3	-	-	TRBV4-1	CASSHGGTYTDTQYF	TGCGCCAGCAGCCACGGCGGGACGTACACAGATACGCAGTATTTT
TRBJ2-1	-	TRBD2	TRBV13	CASSLGLAGFNEQFF	TGTGCCAGCAGCTTAGGGCTAGCGGGTTTCAATGAGCAGTTCTTC
TRBJ2-7	few	-	TRBV9	CASSVDGRNYEQYF	TGTGCCAGCAGCGTAGACGGGAGAAACTACGAGCAGTACTTC
TRBJ1-1	-	TRBD1	TRBV6-5	CASSYSTGEWNTEAFF	TGTGCCAGCAGTTACTCGACAGGGGAGTGGAACACTGAAGCTTTCTTT
TRBJ2-7	once	-	TRBV5-1	CASSPDGYEQYF	TGCGCCAGCAGCCCCGACGGCTACGAGCAGTACTTC
TRBJ1-5	-	TRBD1	TRBV7-6	CASSQGDSNQPQHF	TGTGCCAGCAGCCAGGGGGATAGCAATCAGCCCCAGCATTTT
TRBJ2-1	once	-	TRBV28	CASRWGNEQFF	TGTGCCAGCAGGTGGGGGAATGAGCAGTTCTTC
TRBJ2-1	-	-	TRBV19	CATSESGTSYNEQFF	TGTGCCACTTCCGAGTCGGGGACTTCCTACAATGAGCAGTTCTTC
TRBJ2-7	-	-	TRBV27	CASSLSRSPTVYEQYF	TGTGCCAGCAGTTTATCGCGGTCCCCGACGGTATACGAGCAGTACTTC
TRBJ1-2	-	-	TRBV4-2	CASSLPGTNYGYTF	TGTGCCAGCAGCCTCCCTGGGACTAACTATGGCTACACCTTC
TRBJ1-1	-	TRBD1	TRBV7-9	CASSATGGVSTEAFF	TGTGCCAGCAGCGCCACAGGGGGGGTAAGCACTGAAGCTTTCTTT